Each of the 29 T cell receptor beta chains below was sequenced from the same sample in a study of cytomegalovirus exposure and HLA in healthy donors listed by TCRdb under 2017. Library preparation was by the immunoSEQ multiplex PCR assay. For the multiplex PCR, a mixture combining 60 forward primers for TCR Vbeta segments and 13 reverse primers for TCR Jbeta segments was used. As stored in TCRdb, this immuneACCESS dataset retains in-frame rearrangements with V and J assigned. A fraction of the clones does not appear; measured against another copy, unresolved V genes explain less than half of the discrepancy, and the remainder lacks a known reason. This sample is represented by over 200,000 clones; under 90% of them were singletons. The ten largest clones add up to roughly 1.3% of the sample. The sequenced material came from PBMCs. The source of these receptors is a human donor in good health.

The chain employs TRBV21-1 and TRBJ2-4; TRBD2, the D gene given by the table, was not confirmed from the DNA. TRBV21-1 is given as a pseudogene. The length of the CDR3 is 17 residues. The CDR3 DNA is TGTGCCAGCAGCACTAAATGGGCGGGAGTAGCCAAAAACATTCAGTACTTC. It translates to CASSTKWAGVAKNIQYF.

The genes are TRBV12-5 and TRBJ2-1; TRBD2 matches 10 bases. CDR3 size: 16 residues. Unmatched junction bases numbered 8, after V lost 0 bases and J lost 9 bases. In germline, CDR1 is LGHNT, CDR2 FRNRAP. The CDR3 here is CASGLVLSGRAAEQFF. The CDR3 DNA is TGTGCTAGTGGTTTGGTCCTCAGCGGGAGGGCCGCTGAGCAGTTCTTC.

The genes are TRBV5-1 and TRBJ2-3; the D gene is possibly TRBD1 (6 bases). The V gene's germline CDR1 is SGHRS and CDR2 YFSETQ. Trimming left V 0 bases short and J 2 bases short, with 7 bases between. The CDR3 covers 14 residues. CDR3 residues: CASSLGQATDTQYF. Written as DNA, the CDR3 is TGCGCCAGCAGCTTGGGACAGGCCACAGATACGCAGTATTTT.

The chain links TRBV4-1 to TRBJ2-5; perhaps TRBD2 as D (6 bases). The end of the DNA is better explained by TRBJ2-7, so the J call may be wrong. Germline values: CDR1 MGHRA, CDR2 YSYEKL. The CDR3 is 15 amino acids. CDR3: CASSQVPGSSYEQYF. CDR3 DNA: TGCGCCAGCAGCCAAGTACCCGGGAGTAGCTACGAGCAGTACTTC.

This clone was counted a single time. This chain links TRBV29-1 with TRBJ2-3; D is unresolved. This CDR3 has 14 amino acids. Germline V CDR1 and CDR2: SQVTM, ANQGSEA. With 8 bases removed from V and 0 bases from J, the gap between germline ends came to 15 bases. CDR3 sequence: CSLLHQTSTDTQYF. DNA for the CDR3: TGCAGCCTTCTCCACCAAACTAGCACAGATACGCAGTATTTT.

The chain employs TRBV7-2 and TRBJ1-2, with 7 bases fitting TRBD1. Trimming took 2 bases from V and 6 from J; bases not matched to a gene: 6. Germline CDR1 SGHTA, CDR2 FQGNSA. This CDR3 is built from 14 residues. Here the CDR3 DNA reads TGTGCCAGCAGCTTATCCGGCAGGGGGAATGGCTACACCTTC. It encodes CASSLSGRGNGYTF.

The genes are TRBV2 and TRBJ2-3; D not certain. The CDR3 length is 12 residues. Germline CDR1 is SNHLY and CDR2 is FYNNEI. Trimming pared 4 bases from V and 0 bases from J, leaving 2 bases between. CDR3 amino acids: CASSASTDTQYF. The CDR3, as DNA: TGTGCCAGCAGTGCGAGCACAGATACGCAGTATTTT.

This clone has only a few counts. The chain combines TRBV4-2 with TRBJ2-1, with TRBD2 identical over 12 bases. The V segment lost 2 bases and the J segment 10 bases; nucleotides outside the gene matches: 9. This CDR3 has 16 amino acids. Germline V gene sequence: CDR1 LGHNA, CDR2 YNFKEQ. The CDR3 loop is CASSQRFPTSGGEQFF. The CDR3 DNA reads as TGTGCCAGCAGCCAACGTTTCCCCACTAGCGGGGGGGAGCAGTTCTTC.

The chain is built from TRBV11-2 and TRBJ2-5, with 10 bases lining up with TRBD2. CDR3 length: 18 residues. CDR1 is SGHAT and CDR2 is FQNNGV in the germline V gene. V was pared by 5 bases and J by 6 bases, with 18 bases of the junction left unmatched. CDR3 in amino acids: CASSPNDGVAGGWKTQYF. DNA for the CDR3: TGTGCCAGCAGCCCGAACGACGGGGTAGCGGGAGGATGGAAGACCCAGTACTTC.

CDR3 nucleotide sequence: TGTGCCAGCAGAGATCGGGGCTATGGCTACACCTTC. Its protein is CASRDRGYGYTF. The gene calls are TRBV6-5 and TRBJ1-2; unclear D gene. In germline, CDR1 is MNHEY, CDR2 SVGAGI. The ends were cut back, 6 bases at V and 4 bases at J, with 9 bases in the middle. The CDR3 has 12 amino acids.

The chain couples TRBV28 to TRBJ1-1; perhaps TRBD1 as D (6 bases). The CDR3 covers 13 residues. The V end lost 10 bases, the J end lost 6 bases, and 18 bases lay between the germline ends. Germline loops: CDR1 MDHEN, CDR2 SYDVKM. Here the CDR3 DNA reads TGTGCCACCCTTTTACAGGGTGGATCTGAAGCTTTCTTT. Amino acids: CATLLQGGSEAFF.

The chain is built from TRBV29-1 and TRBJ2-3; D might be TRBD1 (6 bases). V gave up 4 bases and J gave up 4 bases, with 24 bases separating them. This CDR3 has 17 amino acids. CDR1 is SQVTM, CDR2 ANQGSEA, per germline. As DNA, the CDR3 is TGCAGCGTTGTATGGGCAGGGGTCACCAGGCGGGCAGATACGCAGTATTTT. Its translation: CSVVWAGVTRRADTQYF.

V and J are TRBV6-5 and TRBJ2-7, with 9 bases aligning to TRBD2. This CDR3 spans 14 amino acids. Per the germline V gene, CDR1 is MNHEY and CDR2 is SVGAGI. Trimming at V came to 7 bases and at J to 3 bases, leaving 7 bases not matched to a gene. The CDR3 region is CASTNAGGDYEQYF. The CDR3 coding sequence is TGTGCCAGCACGAACGCGGGAGGGGACTACGAGCAGTACTTC.

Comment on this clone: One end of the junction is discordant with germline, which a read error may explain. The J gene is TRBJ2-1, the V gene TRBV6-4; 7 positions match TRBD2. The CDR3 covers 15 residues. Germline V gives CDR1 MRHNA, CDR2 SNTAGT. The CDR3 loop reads CASSDSSGTGNEQLF. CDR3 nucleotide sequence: TGTGCCAGCAGTGACTCCAGCGGGACTGGCAATGAGCAGCTCTTC.

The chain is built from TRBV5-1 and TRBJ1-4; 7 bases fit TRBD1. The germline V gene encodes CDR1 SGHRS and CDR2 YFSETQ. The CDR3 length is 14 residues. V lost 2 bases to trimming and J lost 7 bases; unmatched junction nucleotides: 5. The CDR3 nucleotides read TGCGCCAGCAGCTTCCGGGACAGTTCTGAAAAACTGTTTTTT. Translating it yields CASSFRDSSEKLFF.

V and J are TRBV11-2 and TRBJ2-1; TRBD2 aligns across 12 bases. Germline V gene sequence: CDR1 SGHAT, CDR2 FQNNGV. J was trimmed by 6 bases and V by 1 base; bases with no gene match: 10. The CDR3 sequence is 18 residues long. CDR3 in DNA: TGTGCCAGCAGCTTAGTACCCCGACTAGCGGGAGCCCCCAATGAGCAGTTCTTC. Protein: CASSLVPRLAGAPNEQFF.

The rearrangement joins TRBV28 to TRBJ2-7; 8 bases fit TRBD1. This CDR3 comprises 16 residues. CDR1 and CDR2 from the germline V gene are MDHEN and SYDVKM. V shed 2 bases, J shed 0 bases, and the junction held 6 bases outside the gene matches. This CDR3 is CASSLDGTGFSYEQYF. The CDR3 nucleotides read TGTGCCAGCAGTTTAGATGGGACAGGTTTCTCCTACGAGCAGTACTTC. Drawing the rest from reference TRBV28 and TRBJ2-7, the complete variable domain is DVKVTQSSRYLVKRTGEKVFLECVQDMDHENMFWYRQDPGLGLRLIYFSYDVKMKEKGDIPEGYSVSREKKERFSLILESASTNQTSMYLCASSLDGTGFSYEQYFGPGTRLTVT.

This chain's CDR3 is CASSIATGVTDTQYF. The CDR3 region has the DNA TGTGCCAGTAGTATAGCGACAGGGGTCACAGATACGCAGTATTTT. The rearrangement links TRBV19 to TRBJ2-3; 8 bases agree with TRBD1. The ends lost 1 base at V and 2 bases at J; junction bases unmatched: 2. The V gene's germline CDR1 is LNHDA and CDR2 SQIVND (reference sequence). This CDR3 is 15 amino acids long.

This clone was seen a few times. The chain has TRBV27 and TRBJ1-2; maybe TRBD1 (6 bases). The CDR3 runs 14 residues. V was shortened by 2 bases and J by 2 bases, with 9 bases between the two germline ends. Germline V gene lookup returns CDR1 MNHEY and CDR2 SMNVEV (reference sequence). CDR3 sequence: CASSLKQGNYGYTF. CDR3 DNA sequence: TGTGCCAGCAGTTTAAAGCAGGGGAACTATGGCTACACCTTC.

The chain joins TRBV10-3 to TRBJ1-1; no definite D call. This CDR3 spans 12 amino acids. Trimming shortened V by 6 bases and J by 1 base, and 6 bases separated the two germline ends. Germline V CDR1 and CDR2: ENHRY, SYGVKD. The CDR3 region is CAIRQKNTEAFF. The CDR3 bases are TGTGCCATCAGGCAGAAGAACACTGAAGCTTTCTTT.

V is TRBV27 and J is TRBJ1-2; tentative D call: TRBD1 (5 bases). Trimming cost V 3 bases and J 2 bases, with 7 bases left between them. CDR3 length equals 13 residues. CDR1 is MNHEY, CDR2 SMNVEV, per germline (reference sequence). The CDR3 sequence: CASSLGLNYGYTF. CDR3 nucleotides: TGTGCCAGCAGTTTGGGACTGAACTATGGCTACACCTTC.

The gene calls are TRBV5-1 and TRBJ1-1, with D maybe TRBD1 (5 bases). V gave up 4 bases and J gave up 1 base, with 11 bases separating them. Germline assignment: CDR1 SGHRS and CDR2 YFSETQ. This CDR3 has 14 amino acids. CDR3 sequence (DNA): TGCGCCAGCAGCGCGGGACGGCAGAACACTGAAGCTTTCTTT. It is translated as CASSAGRQNTEAFF.

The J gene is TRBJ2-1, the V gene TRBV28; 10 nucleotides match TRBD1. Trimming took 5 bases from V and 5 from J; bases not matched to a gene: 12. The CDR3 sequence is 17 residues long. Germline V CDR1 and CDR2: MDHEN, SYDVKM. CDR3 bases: TGTGCCAGCAGTCCCACTTGGACAGGGGGTTTTAACAATGAGCAGTTCTTC. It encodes CASSPTWTGGFNNEQFF.

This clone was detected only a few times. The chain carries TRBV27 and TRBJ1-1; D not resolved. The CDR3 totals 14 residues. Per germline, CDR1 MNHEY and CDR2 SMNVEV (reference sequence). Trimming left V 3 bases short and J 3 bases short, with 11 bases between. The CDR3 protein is CASSLNSAYTEAFF. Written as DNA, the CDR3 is TGTGCCAGCAGTTTGAACAGTGCGTACACTGAAGCTTTCTTT.

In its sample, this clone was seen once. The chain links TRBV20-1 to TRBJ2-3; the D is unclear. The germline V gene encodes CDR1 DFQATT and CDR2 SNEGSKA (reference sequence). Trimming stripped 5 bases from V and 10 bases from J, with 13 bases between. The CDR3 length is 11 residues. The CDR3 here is CSAGPAPPQYF. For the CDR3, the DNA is TGCAGTGCTGGCCCCGCCCCCCCGCAGTATTTT.

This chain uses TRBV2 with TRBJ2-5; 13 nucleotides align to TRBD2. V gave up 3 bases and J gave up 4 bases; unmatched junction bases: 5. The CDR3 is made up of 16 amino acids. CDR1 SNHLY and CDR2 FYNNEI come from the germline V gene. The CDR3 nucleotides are TGTGCCAGCAGTGATACTAGCGGGAGGGCCGGAGAGACCCAGTACTTC. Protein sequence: CASSDTSGRAGETQYF.

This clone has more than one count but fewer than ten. This CDR3 reads CSAGDPNDRYF. In nucleotides, the CDR3 is TGCAGCGCCGGAGATCCCAACGACCGGTACTTC. The rearrangement uses TRBV29-1 and TRBJ2-7; unclear D gene. V shed 7 bases and J shed 12 bases, with 19 bases lying between them. Germline V gene lookup returns CDR1 SQVTM and CDR2 ANQGSEA. CDR3 length: 11 residues.

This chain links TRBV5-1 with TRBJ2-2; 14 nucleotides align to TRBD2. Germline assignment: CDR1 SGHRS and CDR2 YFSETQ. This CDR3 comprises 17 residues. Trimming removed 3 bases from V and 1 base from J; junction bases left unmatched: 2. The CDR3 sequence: CASSSGTSGRNTGELFF. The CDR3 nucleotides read TGCGCCAGCAGCTCCGGGACTAGCGGGAGGAACACCGGGGAGCTGTTTTTT.

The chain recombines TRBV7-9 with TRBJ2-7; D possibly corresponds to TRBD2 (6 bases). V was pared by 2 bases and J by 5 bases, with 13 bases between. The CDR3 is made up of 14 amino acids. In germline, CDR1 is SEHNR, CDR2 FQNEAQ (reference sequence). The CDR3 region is CASSLSLAINEQYF. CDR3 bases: TGTGCCAGCAGCTTAAGCCTAGCGATCAACGAGCAGTACTTC.